This entry features one T cell receptor (beta chain) sequence. Its antigen remains unknown. Produced via immunoSEQ multiplex PCR; TCRdb's table is partial and in-frame only. The data contain 30,000 to 40,000 clones, roughly 78% of them seen just once; the ten biggest clones take up approximately 9.9%. Sample time point: baseline, week 1 (first vaccination visit). As to treatment: pre-vaccination baseline after standard-of-care therapy. New WHO grade 3 or 4 astrocytomas that were IDH1-mutant and ATRX-lost occurred in the donors. This entry is derived from a study of a mutant IDH1 vaccine in newly diagnosed glioma. Looking at the study overall: Of the patients given treatment, approximately 60% were male and about 38% were female, and a mean age of approximately 37 years was recorded. Antecedent treatment encompassed radiotherapy, temozolomide, or their combination; the majority received both. Whole-study findings and limits: Vaccination elicited immune responses in 93.3% of patients.

There are 13 residues in the CDR3. The germline CDR1 and CDR2 sequences are SNHLY and FYNNEI. The V end lost 0 bases, the J end lost 3 bases, and 6 bases lay between the germline ends. The chain recombines TRBV2 with TRBJ2-7; D is unclear. The source material was PBMCs, sampled from a glioma patient treated with radiotherapy, temozolomide or both. The receptor's source is a man aged 40-55 years with glioma. Some clones in this sample may be carry-over from other donors' samples. In DNA form, the CDR3 reads TGTGCCAGCAGTGAAGCGCCATTCTACGAGCAGTACTTC. Encoded protein: CASSEAPFYEQYF.